This TCR beta chain was obtained from a study of cytomegalovirus exposure and HLA in healthy donors. The study, taken as a whole, reports: Rare sequences made up most TCRs, while some public TCRs were found in many donors.

A word on this clone: Its matching antigen is unknown.

The V end was cut by 0 bases, the J end by 4 bases, with 7 bases between. CDR1 SGDLS and CDR2 YYNGEE come from the germline V gene. The CDR3 runs to 13 residues. The repertoire was sequenced with immunoSEQ multiplex PCR; TCRdb's copy has only in-frame clones and lacks some. Of around 120,000 clones in the sample, 70% to 90% were seen once. Sequenced material: PBMCs. The chain carries TRBV9 and TRBJ1-2; D remains ambiguous. The source of this sequence is a man younger than 30 in good health and CMV-seronegative. The DNA of the CDR3 is TGTGCCAGCAGCGTAGGAGGTCTCTATGGCTACACCTTC. It is translated as CASSVGGLYGYTF.